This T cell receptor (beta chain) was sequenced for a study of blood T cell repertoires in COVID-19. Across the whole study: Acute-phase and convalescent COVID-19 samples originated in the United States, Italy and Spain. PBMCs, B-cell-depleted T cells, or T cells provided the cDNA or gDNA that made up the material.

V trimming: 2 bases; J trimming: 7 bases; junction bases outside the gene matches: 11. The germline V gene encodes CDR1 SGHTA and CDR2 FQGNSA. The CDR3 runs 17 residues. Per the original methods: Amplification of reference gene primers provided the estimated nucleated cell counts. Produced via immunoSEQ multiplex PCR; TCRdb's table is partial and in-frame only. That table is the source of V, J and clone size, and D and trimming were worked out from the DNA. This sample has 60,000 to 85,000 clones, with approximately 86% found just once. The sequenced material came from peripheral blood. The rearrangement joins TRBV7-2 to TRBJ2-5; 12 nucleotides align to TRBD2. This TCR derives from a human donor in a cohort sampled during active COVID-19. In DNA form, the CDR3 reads TGTGCCAGCAGCTTACCTAGCGGACTAGCGGGGCGAGGGACCCAGTACTTC. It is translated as CASSLPSGLAGRGTQYF.